A selection of T cell receptor beta chains follows, all from one sample in a study of T cell responses to AZD1222 COVID-19 vaccine. TCRdb's copy holds only in-frame clones and misses some; the assay was immunoSEQ multiplex PCR. Of fewer than 75,000 clones in the sample, around nine tenths were seen once. The sequences come from peripheral blood, collected 28 days after the second dose of the MenACWY control vaccine. These receptors all come from an adult who received the MenACWY meningococcal vaccine as a control. CDR3s include the opening cysteine and the closing phenylalanine or tryptophan. The order of the fields is clone size, D gene, V gene, J gene, CDR3 protein, CDR3 DNA. The D gene is left open where the match is weak. Size tells how often a clone was seen (once, few, many) or the class of an expanded clone, and some rows leave it out.

clone_size: once; d_call: NA; v_call: TRBV6-6; j_call: TRBJ1-1; cdr3_aa: CASSRGGGVQDTEAFF; cdr3_nt: TGTGCCAGCAGTCGGGGCGGGGGGGTCCAAGACACTGAAGCTTTCTTT
clone_size: few; d_call: NA; v_call: TRBV15; j_call: TRBJ2-1; cdr3_aa: CATSREPGVKNEQFF; cdr3_nt: TGTGCCACCAGCAGAGAGCCGGGAGTGAAAAATGAGCAGTTCTTC
clone_size: NA; d_call: TRBD2; v_call: TRBV2; j_call: TRBJ2-7; cdr3_aa: CASRDLNRGLYEQYF; cdr3_nt: TGTGCCAGCAGGGATCTAAACCGGGGACTATACGAGCAGTACTTC
clone_size: NA; d_call: NA; v_call: TRBV5-4; j_call: TRBJ1-2; cdr3_aa: CASSLRQGGDYGYTF; cdr3_nt: TGTGCCAGCAGCTTGAGGCAGGGTGGGGACTATGGCTACACCTTC
clone_size: NA; d_call: NA; v_call: TRBV10-3; j_call: TRBJ1-1; cdr3_aa: CAIKDGGKNTEAFF; cdr3_nt: TGTGCCATCAAGGACGGAGGAAAGAACACTGAAGCTTTCTTT
clone_size: NA; d_call: NA; v_call: TRBV19; j_call: TRBJ2-7; cdr3_aa: CASRPGADQPYEQYF; cdr3_nt: TGTGCCAGTAGGCCCGGGGCAGATCAACCCTACGAGCAGTACTTC
clone_size: NA; d_call: NA; v_call: TRBV6-4; j_call: TRBJ2-2; cdr3_aa: CASSEANTGELFF; cdr3_nt: TGTGCCAGCAGTGAAGCGAACACCGGGGAGCTGTTTTTT
clone_size: NA; d_call: TRBD2; v_call: TRBV10-3; j_call: TRBJ2-7; cdr3_aa: CAISDAGGYEQYF; cdr3_nt: TGTGCCATCAGTGATGCGGGAGGCTACGAGCAGTACTTC
clone_size: NA; d_call: NA; v_call: TRBV11-3; j_call: TRBJ1-3; cdr3_aa: CASSFGGDEPSGNTIYF; cdr3_nt: TGTGCCAGCAGCTTTGGGGGGGACGAGCCCTCTGGAAACACCATATATTTT
clone_size: NA; d_call: TRBD1; v_call: TRBV27; j_call: TRBJ2-1; cdr3_aa: CASSTTGISYNEQFF; cdr3_nt: TGTGCCAGCAGTACGACAGGGATTTCCTACAATGAGCAGTTCTTC
clone_size: NA; d_call: NA; v_call: TRBV15; j_call: TRBJ1-5; cdr3_aa: CATSPFHSALGQPQHF; cdr3_nt: TGTGCCACCAGCCCCTTTCATAGCGCGTTGGGACAGCCCCAGCATTTT
clone_size: NA; d_call: NA; v_call: TRBV6-5; j_call: TRBJ1-1; cdr3_aa: CASSRDSFNEAFF; cdr3_nt: TGTGCCAGCAGTCGAGACAGTTTCAATGAGGCTTTCTTT
clone_size: NA; d_call: NA; v_call: TRBV2; j_call: TRBJ2-7; cdr3_aa: CASETERLQYF; cdr3_nt: TGTGCCAGCGAAACAGAGCGGTTGCAGTACTTC
clone_size: NA; d_call: NA; v_call: TRBV27; j_call: TRBJ1-4; cdr3_aa: CATRGAATNEKLFF; cdr3_nt: TGTGCCACTCGGGGGGCAGCTACTAATGAAAAACTGTTTTTT
clone_size: NA; d_call: NA; v_call: TRBV10-1; j_call: TRBJ1-4; cdr3_aa: CASSEGGFGKLFF; cdr3_nt: TGCGCCAGCAGTGAGGGGGGTTTCGGAAAACTGTTTTTT
clone_size: NA; d_call: TRBD2; v_call: TRBV9; j_call: TRBJ2-1; cdr3_aa: CASSVVGSSGNNEQFF; cdr3_nt: TGTGCCAGCAGCGTAGTAGGGTCTAGCGGGAACAATGAGCAGTTCTTC
clone_size: NA; d_call: NA; v_call: TRBV7-6; j_call: TRBJ2-7; cdr3_aa: CASSSGEVDEQYF; cdr3_nt: TGTGCCAGCAGCTCTGGGGAGGTTGACGAGCAGTACTTC
clone_size: once; d_call: NA; v_call: TRBV15; j_call: TRBJ2-2; cdr3_aa: CATSTPSTGVTGELFF; cdr3_nt: TGTGCCACCAGCACCCCCTCGACAGGAGTCACCGGGGAGCTGTTTTTT